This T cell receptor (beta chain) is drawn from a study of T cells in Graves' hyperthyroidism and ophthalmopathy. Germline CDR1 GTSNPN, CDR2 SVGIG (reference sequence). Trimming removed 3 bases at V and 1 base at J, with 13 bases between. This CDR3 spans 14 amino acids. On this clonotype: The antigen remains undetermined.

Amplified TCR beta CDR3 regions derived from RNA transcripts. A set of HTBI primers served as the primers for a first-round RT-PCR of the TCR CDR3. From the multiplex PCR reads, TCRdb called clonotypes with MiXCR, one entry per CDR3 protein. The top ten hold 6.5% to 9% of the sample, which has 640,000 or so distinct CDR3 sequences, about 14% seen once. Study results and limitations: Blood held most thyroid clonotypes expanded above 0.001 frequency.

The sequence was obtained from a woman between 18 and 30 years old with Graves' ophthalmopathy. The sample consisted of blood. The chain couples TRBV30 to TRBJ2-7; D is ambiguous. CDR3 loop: CAWSRTENSYEQYF. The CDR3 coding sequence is TGTGCCTGGAGCCGGACCGAGAATTCCTACGAGCAGTACTTC.